This T cell receptor (beta chain) came from a study of cytomegalovirus exposure and HLA in healthy donors. Whole-study findings and limits: A later analysis linked a missense variant in DCLRE1C to the trimming of TCR beta V and J genes. CMV antigen specificity was confirmed in vitro for three CMV-associated chains. More clonal expansion characterized HLA-associated TCR beta chains than equally common others in a later analysis.

For this clone: What it binds is unknown.

Germline loops: CDR1 SGHVS, CDR2 FNYEAQ. CDR3 length: 14 amino acids. Trimming at V came to 4 bases and at J to 3 bases, leaving 6 bases not matched to a gene. Primers: 60 Vbeta forward and 13 Jbeta reverse. In the authors' methods: In a later analysis, 80 million to 100 million unique TCR beta chains included roughly 11 million shared by two or more donors. This table comes from immunoSEQ multiplex PCR, and its TCRdb copy is limited to in-frame clones, with some not included. That table furnishes V, J and clone size, whereas the DNA furnished D and trimming. The data show just under 95,000 clones, over 70% seen once.

This sequence originates from a girl aged 2-10 years in good health and CMV-seropositive. This sequence joins TRBV7-6 and TRBJ2-7; 7 nucleotides agree with TRBD2. What was sequenced was PBMCs. CDR3 nucleotide sequence: TGTGCCAGCAGCTCCCGGGACTACGGCTACGAGCAGTACTTC. It is translated as CASSSRDYGYEQYF.